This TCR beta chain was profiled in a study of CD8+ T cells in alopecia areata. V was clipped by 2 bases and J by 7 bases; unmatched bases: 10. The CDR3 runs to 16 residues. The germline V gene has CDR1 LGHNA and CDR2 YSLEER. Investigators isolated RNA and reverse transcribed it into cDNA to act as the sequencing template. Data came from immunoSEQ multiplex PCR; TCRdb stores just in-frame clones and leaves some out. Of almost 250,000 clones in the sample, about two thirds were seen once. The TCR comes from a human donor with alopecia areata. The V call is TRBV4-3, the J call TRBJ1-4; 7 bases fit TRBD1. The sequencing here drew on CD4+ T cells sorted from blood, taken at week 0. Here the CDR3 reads CASSQPRQGGVEKLFF. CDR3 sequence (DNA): TGCGCCAGCAGCCAACCCCGACAGGGCGGAGTTGAAAAACTGTTTTTT.